What follows are 9 T cell receptor beta chains derived from one specimen sequenced in a study of blood T cell repertoires in COVID-19. Repertoires were generated with immunoSEQ multiplex PCR, while TCRdb's copy carries only in-frame clones and drops some. Of more than 60,000 clones listed, 85% to 90% are singletons. Sequencing was done on a sample of peripheral blood. The receptors shown here come from a man between 50 and 59 years old with acute or convalescent COVID-19.

The V gene is TRBV5-1, the J gene TRBJ2-5; D is undetermined. The CDR3 covers 14 residues. CDR1 and CDR2 (germline): SGHRS, YFSETQ. The V and J ends lost 0 bases and 0 bases respectively, with 6 bases between them. The CDR3 region is CASSLVSDQETQYF. The DNA for the CDR3 is TGCGCCAGCAGCTTGGTGTCAGACCAAGAGACCCAGTACTTC.

The chain combines TRBV7-8 with TRBJ1-2, with D maybe TRBD1 (6 bases). Germline CDR1 and CDR2: SGHVS and FQNEAQ. Trimming removed 2 bases from V and 5 bases from J, with 21 bases in between. This CDR3 has 17 amino acids. CDR3 sequence: CASSLLGVGTRDYGYTF. The CDR3 DNA is TGTGCCAGCAGCTTATTGGGCGTGGGGACACGGGATTATGGCTACACCTTC.

This chain joins TRBV27 and TRBJ2-7; 8 nucleotides agree with TRBD2. Germline CDR1 and CDR2: MNHEY and SMNVEV (reference sequence). The junction had 5 bases not matched to a gene; V was cut back by 2 bases and J by 2 bases. The CDR3 has 15 amino acids. The DNA of the CDR3 is TGTGCCAGCAGTTTACCTAGCGGGTTTCCCTACGAGCAGTACTTC. Protein: CASSLPSGFPYEQYF.

The chain has TRBV27 and TRBJ2-3; D is perhaps TRBD2 (7 bases). CDR1 MNHEY and CDR2 SMNVEV come from the germline V gene (reference sequence). CDR3 length equals 15 residues. Trimming left V 1 base short and J 3 bases short, with 11 bases between. CDR3 protein: CASSLWGRGTDTQYF. In DNA form, the CDR3 reads TGTGCCAGCAGTTTATGGGGGAGGGGGACAGATACGCAGTATTTT.

The rearrangement links TRBV20-1 to TRBJ2-7; D is unresolved. The CDR3 extends over 12 amino acids. Germline-derived CDR1 and CDR2 are DFQATT and SNEGSKA (reference sequence). The V and J ends lost 3 bases and 6 bases respectively, with 12 bases between them. The CDR3: CSASRLLREQYF. Written as DNA, the CDR3 is TGCAGTGCTAGTAGACTTCTTCGCGAGCAGTACTTC.

The V call is TRBV3-1 (or the pseudogene TRBV3-2), the J call TRBJ2-7; 9 bases line up with TRBD2. Germline CDR1 and CDR2: LGHDT and YNNKEL (reference sequence). J was trimmed by 0 bases and V by 1 base; bases with no gene match: 4. The CDR3 covers 16 residues. In DNA, the CDR3 is TGTGCCAGCAGCCAAGCGGGACTAGCACTCTCCTACGAGCAGTACTTC. Its translation: CASSQAGLALSYEQYF.

The chain is built from TRBV27 and TRBJ2-4, with TRBD1 matching 8 bases. The germline V gene has CDR1 MNHEY and CDR2 SMNVEV (reference sequence). After removal of 5 bases from V and 6 bases from J, the junction contained 9 bases not matched to a gene. The CDR3 extends over 15 amino acids. The CDR3 loop reads CASSDLGQGANIQYF. The CDR3 nucleotides are TGTGCCAGCAGTGACCTCGGACAGGGCGCAAACATTCAGTACTTC.

The CDR3 DNA is TGTGCCAGTAGTGCACCGGAGCGGATGGGTGGCTACACCTTC. It encodes CASSAPERMGGYTF. This chain links TRBV19 with TRBJ1-2; D is uncertain. The ends were cut back, 5 bases at V and 7 bases at J, with 17 bases in the middle. Germline V gene sequence: CDR1 LNHDA, CDR2 SQIVND (reference sequence). This CDR3 spans 14 amino acids.

The rearrangement links TRBV24-1 to TRBJ2-7, with D possibly matching TRBD2 (6 bases). Germline lookup yields CDR1 KGHDR and CDR2 SFDVKD. V lost 11 bases and J 2 bases, leaving 21 bases between the germline ends. The CDR3 consists of 15 residues. In DNA, the CDR3 is TGTGCCATCCCGGGAACGGGACTTACACCCTACGAGCAGTACTTC. Translated, it gives CAIPGTGLTPYEQYF.